The clone carrying this T cell receptor (beta chain) came up once. These data are taken from a study of control samples from healthy donors and cancer patients. V shed 4 bases, J shed 2 bases, and the junction held 1 base outside the gene matches. Germline V gene lookup returns CDR1 PRHDT and CDR2 FYEKMQ (reference sequence). The CDR3 runs 14 residues. Only in-frame clones appear in the TCRdb table, and some are missing; sequencing was by immunoSEQ multiplex PCR. The table lists roughly 86,000 clones, approximately 95% of them singletons. The chain employs TRBV13 and TRBJ2-1; TRBD2 aligns across 8 bases. Sequences were obtained from blood. The receptor comes from a woman in her twenties or thirties in good health. The CDR3 here is CASSSGGPYNEQFF. The CDR3 bases are TGTGCCAGCAGCTCGGGGGGGCCCTACAATGAGCAGTTCTTC. Combining the CDR3 with reference TRBV13 and TRBJ2-1 gives the whole variable domain AAGVIQSPRHLIKEKRETATLKCYPIPRHDTVYWYQQGPGQDPQFLISFYEKMQSDKGSIPDRFSAQQFSDYHSELNMSSLELGDSALYFCASSSGGPYNEQFFGPGTRLTVL.